This T cell receptor (beta chain) was identified during a study of cytomegalovirus exposure and HLA in healthy donors. Overall study results and limits: A cluster of highly shared sequence variants was likely a sequencing artifact. 164 TCR beta chains were listed as cytomegalovirus-associated. Follow-up analysis found HLA locus-dependent TCR association rates, highest for DRB1 and lowest for HLA-C.

This clone was counted a single time. Its target is unknown. Sampled while nominally healthy, donors likely had unrecorded immune exposures. The PCR had 60 Vbeta and 13 Jbeta primers. TCRdb's copy holds only in-frame clones and misses some; the assay was immunoSEQ multiplex PCR. The data contain 50,000 to 70,000 clones, over 50% of them singletons. Sequencing was performed on PBMCs. The receptor was isolated from a man younger than 40 in good health and CMV-seronegative.

The CDR3 region has the DNA TGCAGCGTTGTTCGCCCGGGATCGAACCTCTATGGCTACACCTTC. This codes for CSVVRPGSNLYGYTF. The V and J genes are TRBV29-1 and TRBJ1-2, with D uncertain. The germline V gene encodes CDR1 SQVTM and CDR2 ANQGSEA. Deletions cut 4 bases from V and 4 bases from J, with 19 bases between. There are 15 residues in the CDR3. Drawing the rest from reference TRBV29-1 and TRBJ1-2, the complete variable domain is SAVISQKPSRDICQRGTSLTIQCQVDSQVTMMFWYRQQPGQSLTLIATANQGSEATYESGFVIDKFPISRPNLTFSTLTVSNMSPEDSSIYLCSVVRPGSNLYGYTFGSGTRLTVV.